A single sample gave rise to the 28 T cell receptor beta chains below, sequenced in a study of blood T cell repertoires in COVID-19. Sequencing was performed with immunoSEQ multiplex PCR; in TCRdb, only in-frame clones are kept and a portion is missing. The data show around 120,000 clones, with around 89% seen just once and 7.5% to 8% held by the top ten. Sequencing input: peripheral blood. These receptors all stem from a man over 45 with acute or convalescent COVID-19.

This chain links TRBV19 with TRBJ1-5; the D is unclear. V dropped 2 bases and J dropped 5 bases, with 4 bases sitting between them. The CDR3 has 12 residues. In germline, CDR1 is LNHDA, CDR2 SQIVND (reference sequence). CDR3 sequence reads: CASSIPYQPQHF. The CDR3 region has the DNA TGTGCCAGTAGTATACCCTATCAGCCCCAGCATTTT.

The chain links TRBV10-3 to TRBJ2-3, with 9 bases aligning to TRBD2. Trimming cost V 2 bases and J 2 bases; bases outside gene matches: 2. Germline values: CDR1 ENHRY, CDR2 SYGVKD. CDR3 length: 15 residues. CDR3: CAISELAGFTDTQYF. CDR3 bases: TGTGCCATCAGTGAGCTAGCGGGGTTCACAGATACGCAGTATTTT.

The gene calls are TRBV19 and TRBJ1-2; no definite D call. The germline V and J ends were trimmed by 3 bases and 6 bases, with 8 bases remaining between them. The CDR3 consists of 12 residues. Germline assignment: CDR1 LNHDA and CDR2 SQIVND (reference sequence). The CDR3: CASSISGNGYTF. The CDR3 DNA reads TGTGCCAGTAGTATTTCGGGGAATGGCTACACCTTC.

The sample holds a few counts of this clone. The CDR3 loop reads CASSGPTEVNTEAFF. DNA for the CDR3: TGCGCCAGCAGCGGCCCGACAGAAGTGAACACTGAAGCTTTCTTT. The chain recombines TRBV5-1 with TRBJ1-1; tentative D call: TRBD1 (5 bases). Between the trimmed V and J ends, which lost 4 bases and 0 bases, there was a span of 13 bases. From germline, CDR1 is SGHRS and CDR2 YFSETQ. CDR3 length equals 15 residues.

The chain carries TRBV7-2 and TRBJ2-1; 14 positions match TRBD2. Germline CDR1 reads SGHTA; CDR2 reads FQGNSA. This CDR3 contains 15 residues. V lost 4 bases to trimming and J lost 10 bases; unmatched junction nucleotides: 6. The chain's CDR3 is CASSSRGTSGREQFF. CDR3 DNA sequence: TGTGCCAGCAGCTCGAGAGGGACTAGCGGGAGAGAGCAGTTCTTC.

The gene calls are TRBV2 and TRBJ2-5, with D tentatively TRBD1 (6 bases). The germline CDR1 and CDR2 sequences are SNHLY and FYNNEI. This CDR3 contains 13 residues. V lost 4 bases to trimming and J lost 5 bases, with 11 bases between them. In DNA, the CDR3 is TGTGCCAGCAGTGGGTCAGGGGACGAGACCCAGTACTTC. Protein sequence: CASSGSGDETQYF.

The chain joins TRBV18 to TRBJ2-1; 9 bases line up with TRBD1. The V and J ends lost 3 bases and 10 bases, in that order; junction bases with no gene match: 10. The length of the CDR3 is 15 residues. Germline V CDR1 and CDR2: KGHSH, LQKENI. CDR3 region: CASSPTGGAGSEQFF. In DNA form, the CDR3 reads TGTGCCAGCTCACCTACAGGGGGCGCCGGGTCAGAGCAGTTCTTC.

J is TRBJ2-1 and V is TRBV15, with 12 bases that match TRBD2. This CDR3 contains 18 residues. Germline V gene sequence: CDR1 LNHNV, CDR2 YYDKDF (reference sequence). Germline trimming cut 0 bases from V and 2 bases from J; bases unmatched to any gene: 5. CDR3 DNA sequence: TGTGCCACCAGCAGAGATAGACTAGCGGGAGCAGCCTACAATGAGCAGTTCTTC. As protein: CATSRDRLAGAAYNEQFF.

This chain joins TRBV14 and TRBJ2-7; 7 nucleotides align to TRBD1. In germline, CDR1 is SGHDN, CDR2 FVKESK. V was clipped by 4 bases and J by 1 base; unmatched bases: 4. This CDR3 region has 14 residues. The chain's CDR3 is CASSRWDSSYEQYF. CDR3 DNA: TGTGCCAGCAGCCGATGGGACAGTTCCTACGAGCAGTACTTC.

This chain links TRBV19 with TRBJ1-4; 7 bases agree with TRBD1. In germline, CDR1 is LNHDA, CDR2 SQIVND (reference sequence). The CDR3 runs to 15 residues. The junction had 7 bases not matched to a gene; V was cut back by 1 base and J by 8 bases. The CDR3 DNA follows: TGTGCCAGTAGTATAGGATCAGGGGGAAACGAAAAACTGTTTTTT. Translating gives CASSIGSGGNEKLFF.

The chain carries TRBV6-5 and TRBJ2-1; 8 nucleotides match TRBD2. V dropped 6 bases and J dropped 4; count of bases not matched to a gene: 5. CDR1 and CDR2 (germline): MNHEY, SVGAGI. This CDR3 region has 14 residues. Here the CDR3 DNA reads TGTGCCAGCAGCCTCCAGCGGGGGTACAATGAGCAGTTCTTC. Amino acid sequence: CASSLQRGYNEQFF.

The rearrangement uses TRBV12-5 and TRBJ2-2; D is undetermined. The CDR3 spans 12 residues. Germline CDR1 reads LGHNT; CDR2 reads FRNRAP. The ends were cut back, 2 bases at V and 5 bases at J, with 3 bases in the middle. The CDR3 here is CASGLLTGELFF. The CDR3 DNA is TGTGCTAGTGGTTTGTTAACCGGGGAGCTGTTTTTT.

The chain uses TRBV11-3 and TRBJ2-1; 7 nucleotides align to TRBD2. This CDR3 has 15 amino acids. Germline assignment: CDR1 SGHNT and CDR2 YENEEA. Trimming cost V 3 bases and J 7 bases; bases outside gene matches: 9. The CDR3 coding sequence is TGTGCCAGCAGCTTCCAGGGAGCTAGCGGTAATGAGCAGTTCTTC. Amino acids: CASSFQGASGNEQFF.

The J gene is TRBJ2-7, the V gene TRBV24-1; the D gene is possibly TRBD2 (7 bases). Germline V CDR1 and CDR2: KGHDR, SFDVKD. Deletions cut 3 bases from V and 2 bases from J, with 16 bases between. CDR3 length: 16 residues. The CDR3 is CATSDRGGTQPYEQYF. Written as DNA, the CDR3 is TGTGCCACCAGTGATAGGGGGGGGACTCAGCCCTACGAGCAGTACTTC.

This clone occurred once. The chain employs TRBV5-1 and TRBJ2-5, with 8 bases lining up with TRBD2. The ends lost 1 base at V and 5 bases at J; junction bases unmatched: 7. This CDR3 region has 15 residues. Looked up from germline, CDR1 is SGHRS and CDR2 is YFSETQ. The CDR3 region is CASSLTSGAGETQYF. In nucleotides, the CDR3 is TGCGCCAGCAGCTTGACTAGCGGAGCGGGGGAGACCCAGTACTTC. The full variable domain, rest sourced from reference TRBV5-1 and TRBJ2-5, is KAGVTQTPRYLIKTRGQQVTLSCSPISGHRSVSWYQQTPGQGLQFLFEYFSETQRNKGNFPGRFSGRQFSNSRSEMNVSTLELGDSALYLCASSLTSGAGETQYFGPGTRLLVL.

The chain combines TRBV5-6 with TRBJ2-4, with TRBD1 identical over 8 bases. CDR1 is SGHDT and CDR2 is YYEEEE in the germline V gene. V was pared by 0 bases and J by 1 base, with 3 bases of the junction left unmatched. The CDR3 totals 16 residues. The CDR3 spells CASSLVRQGAKNIQYF. The CDR3 DNA follows: TGTGCCAGCAGCTTGGTGCGACAGGGGGCCAAAAACATTCAGTACTTC.

The CDR3 sequence: CASSLLGTGGTKNIQYF. The CDR3 DNA sequence: TGTGCCAGCAGTTTATTGGGGACAGGGGGAACCAAAAACATTCAGTACTTC. The chain joins TRBV28 to TRBJ2-4, with 11 bases fitting TRBD1. The CDR3 covers 17 residues. Trimming took 1 base from V and 2 from J; bases not matched to a gene: 4. Germline V lookup: CDR1 MDHEN, CDR2 SYDVKM.

V is TRBV6-5 and J is TRBJ2-1; TRBD1 aligns across 9 bases. The CDR3 is 14 amino acids. The germline V gene has CDR1 MNHEY and CDR2 SVGAGI. V was pared by 10 bases and J by 4 bases, with 8 bases of the junction left unmatched. The CDR3 loop is CATSGQGSYNEQFF. Written as DNA, the CDR3 is TGTGCCACCTCGGGACAGGGATCTTACAATGAGCAGTTCTTC.

V gene TRBV5-6 combines with J gene TRBJ2-7, with 7 bases fitting TRBD2. Germline V gives CDR1 SGHDT, CDR2 YYEEEE. J was trimmed by 2 bases and V by 0 bases; bases with no gene match: 14. CDR3 length: 18 amino acids. The CDR3 region has the DNA TGTGCCAGCAGCTTGGAGGGTTTTGGGCGGGGGAAGACCTACGAGCAGTACTTC. This translates into CASSLEGFGRGKTYEQYF.

The chain combines TRBV4-1 with TRBJ2-7, with D perhaps matching TRBD2 (6 bases). V gave up 8 bases and J gave up 5 bases, with 19 bases separating them. There are 14 residues in the CDR3. The germline V gene has CDR1 MGHRA and CDR2 YSYEKL. CDR3 nucleotides: TGCGCCAGCTATTCGGGATTCGAGCGGGACGAGCAGTACTTC. It encodes CASYSGFERDEQYF.

The chain uses TRBV11-3 and TRBJ2-1; TRBD2 aligns across 9 bases. From germline, CDR1 is SGHNT and CDR2 YENEEA. The CDR3 has 13 residues. The trim removed 5 bases at V and 9 bases at J, leaving 5 bases unmatched. The CDR3 nucleotides read TGTGCCAGCAGCAAGAGGCGGGAGGGTGAGCAGTTCTTC. Translation gives CASSKRREGEQFF.

The gene calls are TRBV2 and TRBJ1-4; 8 bases map to TRBD1. Per germline, CDR1 SNHLY and CDR2 FYNNEI. CDR3 size: 15 residues. Trimming at V came to 4 bases and at J to 12 bases, leaving 13 bases not matched to a gene. The CDR3 reads CASSGDRGPRGELFF. The CDR3 coding sequence is TGTGCCAGCAGTGGTGACAGGGGTCCGAGGGGAGAACTGTTTTTT.

V and J are TRBV11-2 and TRBJ1-5, with no clear D. The germline V gene has CDR1 SGHAT and CDR2 FQNNGV. Trimming removed 1 base from V and 1 base from J, with 11 bases in between. The CDR3 has 16 amino acids. CDR3 amino acids: CASSLGTALSNQPQHF. CDR3 nucleotide sequence: TGTGCCAGCAGCTTAGGGACTGCTTTAAGCAATCAGCCCCAGCATTTT.

Only one count was recorded for this clone. The J gene is TRBJ1-1, the V gene TRBV7-8, with D possibly TRBD1 on 5 matching bases. CDR3 length: 15 residues. Trimming removed 5 bases from V and 3 bases from J, with 16 bases in between. The germline V gene has CDR1 SGHVS and CDR2 FQNEAQ. This CDR3 reads CASSPIRTRDTEAFF. CDR3 DNA: TGTGCCAGCAGCCCCATAAGGACAAGAGACACTGAAGCTTTCTTT.

The DNA for the CDR3 is TGTGCCAGCAGCGCACGACAGCTGAACACTGAAGCTTTCTTT. Translation gives CASSARQLNTEAFF. The V and J genes are TRBV21-1 and TRBJ1-1; the tabulated D call, TRBD1, remains unverified against the DNA. TRBV21-1 is deemed a pseudogene. This CDR3 comprises 14 residues.

The chain uses TRBV10-3 and TRBJ1-6; TRBD1 matches 10 bases. With 5 bases clipped from V and 7 bases from J, the junction kept 5 bases outside the gene matches. The CDR3 is 15 amino acids. Per germline, CDR1 ENHRY and CDR2 SYGVKD. This CDR3 reads CAISPGTGVNSPLHF. CDR3 in DNA: TGTGCCATCAGTCCCGGGACAGGGGTCAATTCACCCCTCCACTTT.

V and J are TRBV29-1 and TRBJ2-1; 9 nucleotides line up with TRBD1. V gave up 7 bases and J gave up 5 bases; unmatched junction bases: 6. The CDR3 consists of 13 residues. CDR1 is SQVTM and CDR2 is ANQGSEA in the germline V gene. The CDR3 protein is CSAGDRANNEQFF. The DNA of the CDR3 is TGCAGCGCCGGGGACAGGGCTAACAATGAGCAGTTCTTC.

The table lists this clone with a count of one. The chain is built from TRBV25-1 and TRBJ1-6; 9 nucleotides agree with TRBD1. V lost 6 bases to trimming and J lost 10 bases; unmatched junction nucleotides: 10. This CDR3 has 15 residues. Germline V gene data show CDR1 as MGHDK and CDR2 as SYGVNS. The CDR3: CASRGEGQGRSPLHF. The CDR3 DNA reads as TGTGCCAGCAGGGGGGAGGGACAGGGAAGATCACCCCTCCACTTT.